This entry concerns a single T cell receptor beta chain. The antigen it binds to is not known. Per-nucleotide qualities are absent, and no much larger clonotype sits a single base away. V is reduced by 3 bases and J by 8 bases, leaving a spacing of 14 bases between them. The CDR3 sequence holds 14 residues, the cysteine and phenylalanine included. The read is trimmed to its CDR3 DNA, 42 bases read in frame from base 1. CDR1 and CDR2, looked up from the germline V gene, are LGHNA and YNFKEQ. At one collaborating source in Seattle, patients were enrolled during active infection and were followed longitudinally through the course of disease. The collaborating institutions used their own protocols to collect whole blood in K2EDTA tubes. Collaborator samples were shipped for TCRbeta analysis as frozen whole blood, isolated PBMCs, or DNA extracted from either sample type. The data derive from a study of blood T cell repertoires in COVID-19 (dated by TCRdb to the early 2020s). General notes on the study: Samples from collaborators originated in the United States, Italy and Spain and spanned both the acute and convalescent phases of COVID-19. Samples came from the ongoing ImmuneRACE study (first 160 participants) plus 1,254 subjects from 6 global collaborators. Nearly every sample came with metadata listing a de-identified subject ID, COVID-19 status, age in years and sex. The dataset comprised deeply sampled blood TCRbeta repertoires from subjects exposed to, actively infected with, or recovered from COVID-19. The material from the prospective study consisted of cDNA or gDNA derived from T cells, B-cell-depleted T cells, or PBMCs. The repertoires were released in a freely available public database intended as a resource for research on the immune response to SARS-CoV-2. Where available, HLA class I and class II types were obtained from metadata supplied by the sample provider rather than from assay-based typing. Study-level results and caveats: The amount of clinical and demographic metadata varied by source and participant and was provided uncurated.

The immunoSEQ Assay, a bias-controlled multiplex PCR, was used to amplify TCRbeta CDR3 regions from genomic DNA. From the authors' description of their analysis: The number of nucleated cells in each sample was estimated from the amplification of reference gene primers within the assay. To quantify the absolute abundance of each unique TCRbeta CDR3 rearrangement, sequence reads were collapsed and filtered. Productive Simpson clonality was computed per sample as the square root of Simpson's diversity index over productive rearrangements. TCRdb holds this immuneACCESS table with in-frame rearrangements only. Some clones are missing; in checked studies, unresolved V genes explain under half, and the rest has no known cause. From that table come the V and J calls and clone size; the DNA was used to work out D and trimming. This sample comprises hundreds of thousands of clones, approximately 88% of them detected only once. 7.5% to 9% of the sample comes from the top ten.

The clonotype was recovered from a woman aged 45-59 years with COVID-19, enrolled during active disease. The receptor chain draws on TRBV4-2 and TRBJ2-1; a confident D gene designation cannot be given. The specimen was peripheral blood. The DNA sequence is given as TGTGCCAGCAGCCACCCGAGAGGTGCGGATGAGCAGTTCTTC. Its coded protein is CASSHPRGADEQFF.